These 30 T cell receptor beta chains were all obtained from the same sample, sequenced in a study of T cell responses to AZD1222 COVID-19 vaccine. The repertoire was sequenced with immunoSEQ multiplex PCR; TCRdb's copy has only in-frame clones and lacks some. The sample lists 100,000 to 150,000 clones, around 90% seen once, with 1.9% in the top ten. Sequencing was performed on peripheral blood, taken 28 days after the second AZD1222 dose. The receptors here all came from an adult who received the AZD1222 COVID-19 vaccine.

The chain links TRBV7-9 to TRBJ1-2; the D gene is possibly TRBD1 (5 bases). The germline V gene has CDR1 SEHNR and CDR2 FQNEAQ (reference sequence). This CDR3 comprises 13 residues. Trimming took off 2 bases at V and 3 bases at J, with 7 bases between the two ends. For the CDR3, the DNA is TGTGCCAGCAGCTTATTGGGGGACTATGGCTACACCTTC. This translates into CASSLLGDYGYTF.

This chain connects TRBV7-2 to TRBJ2-5; tentatively, D is TRBD2 (6 bases). In germline, CDR1 is SGHTA, CDR2 FQGNSA. The CDR3 length is 16 residues. The V end was cut by 2 bases, the J end by 5 bases, with 18 bases between. The CDR3 sequence is CASSLLPRGVGETQYF. For the CDR3, the DNA is TGTGCCAGCAGCTTATTACCGCGGGGAGTAGGGGAGACCCAGTACTTC.

V and J are TRBV5-6 and TRBJ1-1; the D gene is possibly TRBD1 (6 bases). The CDR3 runs 15 residues. V lost 4 bases, J lost 5 bases, and 18 bases lay in between. Per germline, CDR1 SGHDT and CDR2 YYEEEE. The CDR3 here is CASSPWRGAWTEAFF. In DNA, the CDR3 is TGTGCCAGCAGCCCGTGGAGGGGGGCTTGGACTGAAGCTTTCTTT.

This sequence joins TRBV7-6 and TRBJ2-2, with TRBD2 as a possible D gene (7 bases). V shed 2 bases and J shed 2 bases, with 12 bases lying between them. CDR3 length: 16 residues. Germline V gene lookup returns CDR1 SGHVS and CDR2 FNYEAQ. CDR3 amino acids: CASSLLRGANTGELFF. The CDR3 DNA sequence: TGTGCCAGCAGCTTACTTCGGGGGGCCAACACCGGGGAGCTGTTTTTT.

The chain combines TRBV2 with TRBJ2-3; 7 nucleotides line up with TRBD2. Germline CDR1 is SNHLY and CDR2 is FYNNEI. CDR3 length: 14 amino acids. V dropped 6 bases and J dropped 1; count of bases not matched to a gene: 4. This CDR3 reads CASRGGWGTDTQYF. The CDR3 DNA reads as TGTGCCAGCAGGGGGGGGTGGGGCACAGATACGCAGTATTTT.

This chain joins TRBV19 and TRBJ2-7, with no clear D. CDR1 is LNHDA and CDR2 is SQIVND in the germline V gene (reference sequence). This CDR3 contains 15 residues. V lost 0 bases and J lost 3, with 12 bases in between. The CDR3 DNA is TGTGCCAGTAGTATAGATCGGTCAGGAGTCTACGAGCAGTACTTC. Its translation is CASSIDRSGVYEQYF.

V is TRBV5-4 and J is TRBJ2-5, with 10 bases fitting TRBD1. The CDR3 runs 13 residues. Looked up from germline, CDR1 is SGHNT and CDR2 is YYREEE (reference sequence). J lost 9 bases, V lost 5 bases, and 7 bases had no gene match. CDR3 amino acids: CASSRTGGFPQYF. In DNA form, the CDR3 reads TGTGCCAGCAGTCGGACAGGGGGGTTTCCCCAGTACTTC.

The V and J genes are TRBV27 and TRBJ2-5; 8 bases map to TRBD1. Germline V gene lookup returns CDR1 MNHEY and CDR2 SMNVEV (reference sequence). V gave up 6 bases and J gave up 9 bases; unmatched junction bases: 12. This CDR3 region has 14 residues. The CDR3 sequence is CASRGPTGVGAQYF. CDR3 in DNA: TGTGCCAGCAGAGGGCCGACAGGGGTGGGGGCCCAGTACTTC.

The chain links TRBV5-1 to TRBJ2-3, with 11 positions matching TRBD2. CDR1 is SGHRS and CDR2 is YFSETQ in the germline V gene. Losses at the gene ends were 2 bases for V and 5 bases for J; bases not matched to a gene: 1. The CDR3 runs to 14 residues. CDR3: CASSLGLAGDTQYF. The CDR3 DNA is TGCGCCAGCAGCTTAGGACTAGCGGGAGATACGCAGTATTTT. Variable domain in full (rest from reference TRBV5-1 and TRBJ2-3): KAGVTQTPRYLIKTRGQQVTLSCSPISGHRSVSWYQQTPGQGLQFLFEYFSETQRNKGNFPGRFSGRQFSNSRSEMNVSTLELGDSALYLCASSLGLAGDTQYFGPGTRLTVL.

This chain uses TRBV2 with TRBJ1-1; D not resolved. The length of the CDR3 is 11 residues. CDR1 is SNHLY and CDR2 is FYNNEI in the germline V gene. The V end was cut by 6 bases, the J end by 7 bases, with 9 bases between. CDR3 amino acids: CASRPSSEAFF. The CDR3 nucleotides are TGTGCCAGCAGACCCTCTAGTGAAGCTTTCTTT.

This chain links TRBV11-3 with TRBJ1-1; 10 bases match TRBD1. V was clipped by 4 bases and J by 3 bases; unmatched bases: 5. The CDR3 sequence is 15 residues long. Per the germline V gene, CDR1 is SGHNT and CDR2 is YENEEA. The CDR3 DNA sequence: TGTGCCAGCAGCTGGTCCGGGACAGGGGACACTGAAGCTTTCTTT. It specifies CASSWSGTGDTEAFF.

This chain connects TRBV18 to TRBJ1-1; 11 positions match TRBD1. Trimming cost V 3 bases and J 0 bases; bases outside gene matches: 9. The CDR3 contains 18 residues. CDR1 is KGHSH and CDR2 is LQKENI in the germline V gene. CDR3 sequence: CASSPYVPGQGVNTEAFF. DNA of the CDR3: TGTGCCAGCTCACCGTACGTCCCGGGACAGGGGGTGAACACTGAAGCTTTCTTT.

V and J are TRBV5-1 and TRBJ1-6, with a weak D call TRBD1 (5 bases). CDR1 is SGHRS and CDR2 is YFSETQ in the germline V gene. The CDR3 runs to 17 residues. Trimming took 4 bases from V and 7 from J, leaving 21 bases between them. DNA of the CDR3: TGCGCCAGCAGCCCATTAGGTGGGGCAAACAACAATTCACCCCTCCACTTT. Protein product: CASSPLGGANNNSPLHF.

V usage is TRBV18 and J usage is TRBJ2-7; tentatively, D is TRBD2 (5 bases). V gave up 6 bases and J gave up 4 bases, with 13 bases separating them. CDR1 and CDR2 from the germline V gene are KGHSH and LQKENI. The CDR3 spans 13 residues. The CDR3 is CASSSEGRYEQYV. For the CDR3, the DNA is TGTGCCAGCTCCTCTGAGGGCAGGTACGAGCAGTACGTC.

The chain uses TRBV7-9 and TRBJ1-6; 7 positions agree with TRBD1. Per the germline V gene, CDR1 is SEHNR and CDR2 is FQNEAQ (reference sequence). This CDR3 is built from 14 residues. V trimming: 1 base; J trimming: 7 bases; junction bases outside the gene matches: 1. The CDR3 DNA is TGTGCCAGCAGCTTAGACAGGGGAAATTCACCCCTCCACTTT. Residues: CASSLDRGNSPLHF. The full variable domain, in which reference TRBV7-9 and TRBJ1-6 provide the parts outside the CDR3, is DTGVSQNPRHKITKRGQNVTFRCDPISEHNRLYWYRQTLGQGPEFLTYFQNEAQLEKSRLLSDRFSAERPKGSFSTLEIQRTEQGDSAMYLCASSLDRGNSPLHFGNGTRLTVT.

The chain combines TRBV5-4 with TRBJ1-1; D uncertain. Trimming took off 0 bases at V and 5 bases at J, with 11 bases between the two ends. This CDR3 has 14 amino acids. Germline loops: CDR1 SGHNT, CDR2 YYREEE (reference sequence). CDR3: CASSLGAGGTEAFF. CDR3 DNA: TGTGCCAGCAGCTTGGGAGCGGGTGGAACTGAAGCTTTCTTT.

This chain joins TRBV5-6 and TRBJ1-3; the D gene is possibly TRBD1 (5 bases). CDR3 length: 14 residues. CDR1 is SGHDT, CDR2 YYEEEE, per germline. Trimming removed 4 bases from V and 2 bases from J, with 10 bases in between. This CDR3 is CASSQTDTGNTIYF. CDR3 DNA sequence: TGTGCCAGCAGCCAGACAGATACTGGAAACACCATATATTTT.

The chain recombines TRBV19 with TRBJ2-2; D may be TRBD1 (6 bases). The CDR3 spans 14 residues. CDR1 is LNHDA and CDR2 is SQIVND in the germline V gene (reference sequence). V lost 3 bases and J lost 6, with 11 bases in between. The CDR3 DNA sequence: TGTGCCAGTAGTATGGTACAGGGATCCGGGGAGCTGTTTTTT. Encoded protein: CASSMVQGSGELFF. Using reference TRBV19 and TRBJ2-2 for the parts outside the CDR3, the full variable domain is DGGITQSPKYLFRKEGQNVTLSCEQNLNHDAMYWYRQDPGQGLRLIYYSQIVNDFQKGDIAEGYSVSREKKESFPLTVTSAQKNPTAFYLCASSMVQGSGELFFGEGSRLTVL.

In this sample, this clone turned up a few times. J is TRBJ2-1 and V is TRBV6-5; D might be TRBD1 (5 bases). Trimming removed 4 bases from V and 4 bases from J, with 8 bases in between. This CDR3 comprises 13 residues. CDR1 and CDR2 (germline): MNHEY, SVGAGI. The CDR3 loop reads CASSLRQYNEQFF. CDR3 in DNA: TGTGCCAGCAGTTTACGACAGTACAATGAGCAGTTCTTC.

The rearrangement links TRBV10-3 to TRBJ1-2; 8 nucleotides align to TRBD1. The V gene end was trimmed by 3 bases and the J gene end by 5 bases; junction bases not matched to a gene: 5. Germline-derived CDR1 and CDR2 are ENHRY and SYGVKD. The CDR3 runs to 14 residues. CDR3 sequence reads: CAISDPDRGYGYTF. The CDR3 nucleotides read TGTGCCATCAGTGACCCCGACAGGGGATATGGCTACACCTTC.

The chain couples TRBV5-6 to TRBJ1-3; 7 bases match TRBD1. Germline CDR1 is SGHDT and CDR2 is YYEEEE. Unmatched junction bases numbered 16, after V lost 3 bases and J lost 4 bases. The CDR3 is 18 amino acids. The CDR3 region is CASSSTGNRGPHGNTIYF. The DNA for the CDR3 is TGTGCCAGCAGCTCTACCGGGAACAGGGGTCCCCACGGAAACACCATATATTTT.

This clone has only a few counts. The V call is TRBV18, the J call TRBJ2-1; D not resolved. V was clipped by 2 bases and J by 5 bases, with 7 bases between them. Per the germline V gene, CDR1 is KGHSH and CDR2 is LQKENI. The CDR3 has 13 amino acids. CDR3 sequence reads: CASSPGRDNEQFF. The CDR3 nucleotides read TGTGCCAGCTCACCAGGGCGAGACAATGAGCAGTTCTTC.

V usage is TRBV5-5 and J usage is TRBJ1-6; D not certain. V lost 6 bases to trimming and J lost 4 bases, with 8 bases between them. Germline CDR1 and CDR2: SGHKS and YYEKEE (reference sequence). The length of the CDR3 is 13 residues. Here the CDR3 DNA reads TGTGCCAGCAATGCCGATTATAATTCACCCCTCCACTTT. This encodes CASNADYNSPLHF.

This clone was counted a few times. V gene TRBV10-3 combines with J gene TRBJ2-1, with 8 bases that match TRBD2. The CDR3 totals 18 residues. Unmatched junction bases numbered 14, after V lost 4 bases and J lost 3 bases. CDR1 and CDR2 from the germline V gene are ENHRY and SYGVKD. CDR3 in DNA: TGTGCCATCAGTGGGACCGGTAGAGGGACTAGACTCTACAATGAGCAGTTCTTC. Its protein is CAISGTGRGTRLYNEQFF.

The gene calls are TRBV24-1 and TRBJ2-5; perhaps TRBD1 as D (6 bases). Germline assignment: CDR1 KGHDR and CDR2 SFDVKD. The CDR3 contains 13 residues. The V end was cut by 5 bases, the J end by 3 bases, with 9 bases between. CDR3 sequence (DNA): TGTGCCACCAGTGCCCCAGGGGAAGAGACCCAGTACTTC. Protein sequence: CATSAPGEETQYF.

The J gene is TRBJ1-2, the V gene TRBV12-3 or TRBV12-4; the D gene is possibly TRBD1 (6 bases). The CDR3 runs 12 residues. The ends were cut back, 6 bases at V and 8 bases at J, with 13 bases in the middle. CDR3 sequence (DNA): TGTGCCAGCAGCTCGACAGGTCACGGCTACACCTTC. Translating gives CASSSTGHGYTF.

Turning to this clone: The same CDR3 arises from other DNA sequences in this sample as well. V is TRBV9 and J is TRBJ1-2; TRBD1 is a possible D gene (6 bases). Germline assignment: CDR1 SGDLS and CDR2 YYNGEE. V lost 2 bases and J 2 bases, leaving 7 bases between the germline ends. The CDR3 consists of 13 residues. CDR3 nucleotide sequence: TGTGCCAGCAGCGTGGACAGAAACTATGGCTACACCTTC. Translating gives CASSVDRNYGYTF.

The chain carries TRBV30 and TRBJ1-1; no firm D call. Germline V gene sequence: CDR1 GTSNPN, CDR2 SVGIG (reference sequence). Trimming removed 4 bases at V and 5 bases at J, with 14 bases between. The CDR3 is made up of 13 amino acids. The CDR3, as DNA: TGTGCCTGGACCCGGGGTGGGGAGACTGAAGCTTTCTTT. This sequence encodes CAWTRGGETEAFF.

This chain uses TRBV28 with TRBJ1-1; 9 nucleotides match TRBD1. After removal of 5 bases from V and 3 bases from J, the junction contained 4 bases not matched to a gene. There are 14 residues in the CDR3. The germline CDR1 and CDR2 sequences are MDHEN and SYDVKM. Here the CDR3 reads CASSTGGVYTEAFF. As DNA, the CDR3 is TGTGCCAGCAGTACAGGGGGCGTGTACACTGAAGCTTTCTTT.

This chain links TRBV7-9 with TRBJ1-1; a possible D gene is TRBD1 (5 bases). The germline V and J ends were trimmed by 6 bases and 11 bases, with 13 bases remaining between them. Germline CDR1 and CDR2: SEHNR and FQNEAQ (reference sequence). This CDR3 has 11 residues. CDR3 protein: CASRYGANAFF. DNA of the CDR3: TGTGCCAGCAGATACGGGGCAAACGCTTTCTTT. The whole variable domain, filled in from reference TRBV7-9 and TRBJ1-1, reads DTGVSQNPRHKITKRGQNVTFRCDPISEHNRLYWYRQTLGQGPEFLTYFQNEAQLEKSRLLSDRFSAERPKGSFSTLEIQRTEQGDSAMYLCASRYGANAFFGQGTRLTVV.